This T cell receptor beta chain was found in a study of T cells expressing NK-cell markers. Looking at the study overall: It was sorted CD3+CD56+NKG2C+, CD3+CD56+NKG2C- and CD3+CD56-NKG2C+ T cells that supplied the TCR beta repertoires.

The authors made TCR beta cDNA libraries by 5'RACE template switching. This switching added a universal primer site and UMIs. Each CDR3 protein gets one entry in TCRdb, which reprocessed the 5' RACE reads and gives no DNA. This sample's clone table lists some 150,000 distinct CDR3 sequences. A remark on this clonotype: The antigen is not known.

General study results and limits: Several of the donors also had these clonotypes leading their CD3+CD56-NKG2C+ fraction.

This CDR3 region has 14 residues. Germline V lookup: CDR1 SGHKS, CDR2 YYEKEE (reference sequence). The origin of this receptor is a young man in good health. V usage is TRBV5-5 and J usage is TRBJ2-7. Sample: blood T cells: a sorted CD56 or NKG2C T cell subset, CD4+ or CD8+ T cells, or bulk PBMC T cells (not recorded which). The CDR3 here is CASSRDLAQYEQYF.